A single sample gave rise to the 32 T cell receptor beta chains below, sequenced in a study of shared clonotypes between healthy human individuals. Using immunoSEQ multiplex PCR, the repertoire was profiled, and TCRdb retains in-frame clones only, with some absent. The top ten clones hold approximately 1.7% of a sample with about 2.2 million clones, roughly 93% of them seen once. As defined, naive CD8 cells were CD45RO-negative and positively selected for CCR7, with terminally differentiated effector memory CD45RA+ cells excluded. The source material was naive CD8+ T cells from PBMCs. The receptors derive from a man aged 18 to 30 in good health. Some clones in this sample may be carry-over from other donors' samples.

The rearrangement uses TRBV19 and TRBJ2-2; 11 positions match TRBD1. Trimming removed 7 bases from V and 7 bases from J; junction bases left unmatched: 5. Germline V gene sequence: CDR1 LNHDA, CDR2 SQIVND (reference sequence). The CDR3 runs to 14 residues. The CDR3 sequence is CASKDRGLNGELFF. The DNA for the CDR3 is TGTGCCAGTAAGGACAGGGGGCTCAACGGGGAGCTGTTTTTT.

V usage is TRBV27 and J usage is TRBJ2-3; TRBD1 is a possible D gene (5 bases). The germline V gene encodes CDR1 MNHEY and CDR2 SMNVEV (reference sequence). V was trimmed by 3 bases and J by 2 bases, leaving 18 bases between them. The CDR3 runs 17 residues. The CDR3 spells CASSLFRSFGATDTQYF. The CDR3 DNA sequence: TGTGCCAGCAGTTTGTTCCGGTCCTTTGGGGCCACAGATACGCAGTATTTT.

This rearrangement joins TRBV9 to TRBJ1-1, with D unclear. The length of the CDR3 is 15 residues. V gave up 0 bases and J gave up 6 bases, with 15 bases separating them. Germline V lookup: CDR1 SGDLS, CDR2 YYNGEE. The CDR3 nucleotides are TGTGCCAGCAGCGTAGTTTTTGGGTCCGGGGCTGAAGCTTTCTTT. It encodes CASSVVFGSGAEAFF.

This clone was seen only once. The sample holds other DNA sequences that translate to the same CDR3. The chain joins TRBV5-1 to TRBJ2-1; D is uncertain. Trimming stripped 0 bases from V and 3 bases from J, with 4 bases between. The CDR3 is 13 amino acids. The germline V gene encodes CDR1 SGHRS and CDR2 YFSETQ. DNA of the CDR3: TGCGCCAGCAGCTTGGGGGGCTACAATGAGCAGTTCTTC. Translated, it gives CASSLGGYNEQFF.

Only a few counts were recorded for this clone. This chain connects TRBV6-5 to TRBJ1-1; D is unclear. Germline CDR1 is MNHEY and CDR2 is SVGAGI. V dropped 4 bases and J dropped 5 bases, with 14 bases sitting between them. The CDR3 is made up of 14 amino acids. CDR3 DNA: TGTGCCAGCAGTTTGTCGGGGAAGAGGACTGAAGCTTTCTTT. Its translation: CASSLSGKRTEAFF.

The chain recombines TRBV4-1 with TRBJ2-7; maybe TRBD1 (6 bases). Germline-derived CDR1 and CDR2 are MGHRA and YSYEKL. Trimming took 2 bases from V and 6 from J, leaving 17 bases between them. The CDR3 length is 15 residues. The CDR3 sequence is CASSQQTGGFIEQYF. Here the CDR3 DNA reads TGCGCCAGCAGCCAACAGACAGGCGGATTTATCGAGCAGTACTTC.

This chain joins TRBV25-1 and TRBJ1-2; the D is unclear. Germline V gene sequence: CDR1 MGHDK, CDR2 SYGVNS. V was clipped by 4 bases and J by 4 bases, with 10 bases between them. This CDR3 contains 13 residues. DNA for the CDR3: TGTGCCAGCAGTGTACGTTCTAGCTATGGCTACACCTTC. Translating gives CASSVRSSYGYTF.

The rearrangement links TRBV7-8 to TRBJ2-3, with unresolved D. The CDR3 runs to 16 residues. Trimming removed 2 bases at V and 1 base at J, with 13 bases between. Germline-derived CDR1 and CDR2 are SGHVS and FQNEAQ. Here the CDR3 reads CASSLSVVVGTDTQYF. The CDR3, as DNA: TGTGCCAGCAGCTTATCTGTGGTTGTCGGCACAGATACGCAGTATTTT.

J is TRBJ2-3 and V is TRBV18; 7 bases match TRBD1. Germline V gene lookup returns CDR1 KGHSH and CDR2 LQKENI. The junction had 5 bases not matched to a gene; V was cut back by 3 bases and J by 11 bases. This CDR3 contains 12 residues. The CDR3 is CASSPGDSLQYF. The CDR3 region has the DNA TGTGCCAGCTCACCCGGGGACAGCTTGCAGTATTTT.

The rearrangement links TRBV9 to TRBJ2-6, with D maybe TRBD2 (6 bases). Germline V lookup: CDR1 SGDLS, CDR2 YYNGEE. This CDR3 contains 17 residues. V dropped 2 bases and J dropped 2 bases, with 14 bases sitting between them. CDR3 sequence reads: CASSVWDSYPGANVLTF. The CDR3 DNA reads as TGTGCCAGCAGCGTTTGGGACTCCTATCCTGGGGCCAACGTCCTGACTTTC.

The chain carries TRBV28 and TRBJ1-2; tentative D call: TRBD1 (5 bases). V was cut by 6 bases and J by 2 bases, with 13 bases left in between. Germline loops: CDR1 MDHEN, CDR2 SYDVKM. The CDR3 sequence is 14 residues long. The CDR3 region has the DNA TGTGCCAGCAGCGACAGTCTACTCAACTATGGCTACACCTTC. As protein: CASSDSLLNYGYTF.

This clone was observed a few times. The rearrangement links TRBV5-8 to TRBJ1-1; D is ambiguous. CDR3 size: 14 residues. With 2 bases removed from V and 1 base from J, the gap between germline ends came to 9 bases. CDR1 and CDR2 (germline): SGHTS, YDEGEE. CDR3 region: CASSLIRANTEAFF. Written as DNA, the CDR3 is TGTGCCAGCAGCTTAATCAGAGCGAACACTGAAGCTTTCTTT.

The chain carries TRBV27 and TRBJ1-6; tentatively, D is TRBD1 (5 bases). The V end was cut by 7 bases, the J end by 7 bases, with 17 bases between. Germline V gene sequence: CDR1 MNHEY, CDR2 SMNVEV (reference sequence). The CDR3 runs to 15 residues. CDR3 sequence: CASKGAGTLNSPLHF. The CDR3 DNA is TGTGCCAGCAAAGGAGCCGGGACCCTGAATTCACCCCTCCACTTT.

This chain links TRBV7-8 with TRBJ1-5; no clear D gene. Germline assignment: CDR1 SGHVS and CDR2 FQNEAQ. V was trimmed by 5 bases and J by 9 bases, leaving 11 bases between them. This CDR3 has 12 amino acids. CDR3 loop: CASSASLGPQHF. Written as DNA, the CDR3 is TGTGCCAGCAGCGCCAGCCTGGGGCCCCAGCATTTT.

Concerning this clone: The same CDR3 arises from other DNA sequences in this sample as well. The V and J genes are TRBV27 and TRBJ2-7, with unresolved D. Per germline, CDR1 MNHEY and CDR2 SMNVEV (reference sequence). The CDR3 is 13 amino acids. V was trimmed by 3 bases and J by 4 bases, leaving 10 bases between them. CDR3 amino acids: CASSFYPGYEQYF. In nucleotides, the CDR3 is TGTGCCAGCAGTTTCTACCCCGGATACGAGCAGTACTTC.

This chain uses TRBV10-3 with TRBJ2-7; no clear D. This CDR3 comprises 13 residues. V lost 6 bases and J lost 1, with 10 bases in between. Per the germline V gene, CDR1 is ENHRY and CDR2 is SYGVKD. CDR3 region: CAIRESLSYEQYF. CDR3 bases: TGTGCCATCAGGGAAAGCTTATCCTACGAGCAGTACTTC.

In this sample, this clone turned up a few times. This chain connects TRBV4-1 to TRBJ2-7; D remains unclear. V was trimmed by 2 bases and J by 5 bases, leaving 7 bases between them. CDR3 length equals 12 residues. CDR1 MGHRA and CDR2 YSYEKL come from the germline V gene. The DNA of the CDR3 is TGCGCCAGCAGCCAAAAAGATGACGAGCAGTACTTC. Translated, it gives CASSQKDDEQYF.

Notes on this clone: At one end the junction does not follow the germline gene, possibly because of a read error. As DNA, the CDR3 is TGTGCCAGCAGCCTAGGGACTAGCGGGATTGATTCGGAGACCCAGTACTTC. Translation: CASSLGTSGIDSETQYF. The chain combines TRBV13 with TRBJ2-5; 13 bases map to TRBD2. Germline V gene sequence: CDR1 PRHDT, CDR2 FYEKMQ (reference sequence). CDR3 length: 17 amino acids.

The J gene is TRBJ2-1, the V gene TRBV5-8, with 8 bases identical to TRBD1. CDR3 length: 15 amino acids. J gave up 2 bases and V 1 base, and 2 bases lay outside the gene matches. CDR1 SGHTS and CDR2 YDEGEE come from the germline V gene. The CDR3 DNA follows: TGTGCCAGCAGCTTGAAGGGACAGGCCTACAATGAGCAGTTCTTC. It codes for CASSLKGQAYNEQFF.

Turning to this clone: This specimen includes other DNA sequences encoding the same CDR3. This rearrangement joins TRBV9 to TRBJ2-3; perhaps TRBD2 as D (5 bases). Deletions cut 4 bases from V and 1 base from J, with 7 bases between. Per the germline V gene, CDR1 is SGDLS and CDR2 is YYNGEE. The CDR3 is 13 amino acids. The DNA for the CDR3 is TGTGCCAGCAGCCACGGGGGCACAGATACGCAGTATTTT. Its protein product is CASSHGGTDTQYF.

Regarding this clone: Other DNA sequences in this sample translate to the same CDR3. The genes are TRBV27 and TRBJ2-5, with D hard to call. This CDR3 contains 11 residues. V was shortened by 3 bases and J by 5 bases, with 4 bases between the two germline ends. The germline CDR1 and CDR2 sequences are MNHEY and SMNVEV (reference sequence). CDR3 sequence reads: CASSFRETQYF. The CDR3 region has the DNA TGTGCCAGCAGTTTCCGGGAGACCCAGTACTTC.

This clone was counted a single time. The V gene is TRBV9, the J gene TRBJ2-7, with 10 bases identical to TRBD2. Germline trimming cut 3 bases from V and 0 bases from J; bases unmatched to any gene: 3. This CDR3 has 15 residues. Germline-derived CDR1 and CDR2 are SGDLS and YYNGEE. CDR3 sequence reads: CASSALAGASYEQYF. The CDR3 DNA sequence: TGTGCCAGCAGCGCTCTAGCGGGGGCCTCCTACGAGCAGTACTTC.

V and J are TRBV27 and TRBJ1-1; no reliable D call. Trimming cost V 3 bases and J 5 bases, with 10 bases left between them. This CDR3 is 13 amino acids long. Looked up from germline, CDR1 is MNHEY and CDR2 is SMNVEV (reference sequence). The CDR3, as DNA: TGTGCCAGCAGTTTTGGGGTAAGAACTGAAGCTTTCTTT. This gives the protein CASSFGVRTEAFF.

This clone was counted once. The chain combines TRBV10-3 with TRBJ2-1; TRBD2 agrees at 13 bases. Germline V CDR1 and CDR2: ENHRY, SYGVKD. CDR3 length equals 14 residues. V lost 8 bases, J lost 2 bases, and 0 bases stayed unmatched. This CDR3 is CAIGTSGTYNEQFF. Written as DNA, the CDR3 is TGTGCCATCGGGACTAGCGGGACCTACAATGAGCAGTTCTTC.

V is TRBV4-3 and J is TRBJ2-2, with a weak D call TRBD1 (6 bases). CDR1 is LGHNA, CDR2 YSLEER, per germline. This CDR3 region has 18 residues. The germline V and J ends were trimmed by 5 bases and 0 bases, with 19 bases remaining between them. The CDR3 protein is CASSKLYPGTPNTGELFF. Written as DNA, the CDR3 is TGCGCCAGCAGCAAATTGTACCCAGGGACACCGAACACCGGGGAGCTGTTTTTT.

With respect to this clone: The same CDR3 is also encoded by other DNA sequences in this sample. The chain couples TRBV19 to TRBJ2-7, with D hard to call. The V end was cut by 3 bases, the J end by 0 bases, with 9 bases between. Looked up from germline, CDR1 is LNHDA and CDR2 is SQIVND (reference sequence). The CDR3 totals 14 residues. The CDR3 nucleotides read TGTGCCAGTAGTATTCTAGACGGCTCCTACGAGCAGTACTTC. Protein: CASSILDGSYEQYF.

Notes on this clone: Since the CDR3 does not end with the conserved phenylalanine or tryptophan, this likely comes from a read error. Because the CDR3's place on the DNA is in doubt, the DNA is left out and the CDR3 is given as listed by TCRdb. The chain uses TRBV5-1 and TRBJ1-2. From germline, CDR1 is SGHRS and CDR2 YFSETQ. The CDR3 totals 10 residues, both ends included. The CDR3 spells CASSLAERKL.

CDR3 loop: CASSPWTGVSQHF. The CDR3 DNA sequence: TGTGCCAGCAGTCCCTGGACAGGGGTATCCCAGCATTTT. The chain links TRBV28 to TRBJ1-5; 9 positions match TRBD1. This CDR3 is built from 13 residues. The V segment lost 5 bases and the J segment 11 bases; nucleotides outside the gene matches: 7. Germline CDR1 MDHEN, CDR2 SYDVKM.

CDR3 in DNA: TGCGCCAGCAGCCAGGGGAGGACAACAACTAATGAAAAACTGTTTTTT. This sequence encodes CASSQGRTTTNEKLFF. The gene calls are TRBV4-1 and TRBJ1-4; D is perhaps TRBD1 (5 bases). V lost 3 bases to trimming and J lost 0 bases, with 11 bases between them. The germline V gene has CDR1 MGHRA and CDR2 YSYEKL. The CDR3 sequence is 16 residues long.

J is TRBJ1-2 and V is TRBV6-1, with D unresolved. Between the trimmed V and J ends, which lost 7 bases and 5 bases, there was a span of 8 bases. CDR3 size: 11 residues. Germline values: CDR1 MNHNS, CDR2 SASEGT. CDR3 nucleotides: TGTGCCAGCATACAATCATATGGCTACACCTTC. This translates into CASIQSYGYTF.

The gene calls are TRBV6-6 and TRBJ1-1, with D perhaps matching TRBD1 (6 bases). V was trimmed by 6 bases and J by 6 bases, leaving 14 bases between them. The CDR3 length is 13 residues. In germline, CDR1 is MNHNY, CDR2 SVGAGI (reference sequence). CDR3: CASSLGGWSEAFF. CDR3 bases: TGTGCCAGCAGCCTAGGGGGGTGGTCTGAAGCTTTCTTT.

The chain has TRBV4-3 and TRBJ1-4; 7 bases line up with TRBD1. Germline assignment: CDR1 LGHNA and CDR2 YSLEER. The ends lost 1 base at V and 0 bases at J; junction bases unmatched: 11. The CDR3 runs 19 residues. For the CDR3, the DNA is TGCGCCAGCAGCCAAGGACCACAGGGGTCGGAGGCAACTAATGAAAAACTGTTTTTT. Translated, it gives CASSQGPQGSEATNEKLFF.